This note documents a single T cell receptor beta chain sequence. What it binds is unknown. This same CDR3 is encoded by further DNA sequences in the sample. In the authors' methods: ImmunoSEQ sequences covered only the junction and lacked quality scores; filtering therefore differed. Here immunoSEQ multiplex PCR was the method, and the copy in TCRdb shows in-frame clones only, minus some. V and J calls and clone size are those listed in that table; D and trimming were worked out from the DNA. The table has under 1 million clones, approximately 96% seen once. The CDR3 consists of 11 residues. Germline CDR1 reads MDHEN; CDR2 reads SYDVKM. Trimming left V 5 bases short and J 2 bases short, with 3 bases between. The data were taken from a study of shared clonotypes between healthy human individuals. Study information: Per donor, three plates held CD4 naive cells, three held CD4 memory, two held CD8 naive and one held CD8 memory. The study, taken as a whole, reports: Rarefaction showed sorted-subset sequencing was incomplete despite large depth. An anticipated effect of sequencing depth on clonotype sharing among donors was recognized.

Naive CD8 cells lacked CD45RO and underwent positive selection for CCR7, leaving out terminally differentiated effector memory CD45RA+ cells. The chain combines TRBV28 with TRBJ1-2; D is uncertain. The TCR was taken from a man between 25 and 39 years old in good health. Sequencing was done on a sample of naive CD8+ T cells sorted from blood. CDR3 protein: CASSLNYGYTF. The CDR3 DNA is TGTGCCAGCAGTCTGAACTATGGCTACACCTTC.